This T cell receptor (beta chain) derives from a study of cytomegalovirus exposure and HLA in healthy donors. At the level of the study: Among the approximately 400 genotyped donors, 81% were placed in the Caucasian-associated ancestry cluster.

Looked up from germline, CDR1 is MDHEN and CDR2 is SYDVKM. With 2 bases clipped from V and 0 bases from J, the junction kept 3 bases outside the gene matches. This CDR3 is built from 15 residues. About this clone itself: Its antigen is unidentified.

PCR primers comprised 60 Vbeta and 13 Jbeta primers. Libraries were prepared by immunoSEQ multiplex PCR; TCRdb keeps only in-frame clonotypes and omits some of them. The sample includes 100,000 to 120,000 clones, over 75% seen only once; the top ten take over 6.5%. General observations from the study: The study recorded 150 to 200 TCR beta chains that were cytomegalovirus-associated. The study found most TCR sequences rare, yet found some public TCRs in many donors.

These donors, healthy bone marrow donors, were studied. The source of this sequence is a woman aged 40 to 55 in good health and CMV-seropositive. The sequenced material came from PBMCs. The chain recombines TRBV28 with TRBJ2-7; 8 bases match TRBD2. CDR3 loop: CASSLILAASYEQYF. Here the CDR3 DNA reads TGTGCCAGCAGTTTAATACTAGCGGCCTCCTACGAGCAGTACTTC. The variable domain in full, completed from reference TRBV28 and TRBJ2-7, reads DVKVTQSSRYLVKRTGEKVFLECVQDMDHENMFWYRQDPGLGLRLIYFSYDVKMKEKGDIPEGYSVSREKKERFSLILESASTNQTSMYLCASSLILAASYEQYFGPGTRLTVT.